This T cell receptor (beta chain) is from a study of blood T cell repertoires in COVID-19 (TCRdb year 2020). In the study overall: Samples from collaborators originated in the United States, Italy and Spain and spanned both the acute and convalescent phases of COVID-19. The material from the prospective study consisted of cDNA or gDNA derived from T cells, B-cell-depleted T cells, or PBMCs. The dataset comprised deeply sampled blood TCRbeta repertoires from subjects exposed to, actively infected with, or recovered from COVID-19. The repertoires were released in a freely available public database meant as a resource for research on the immune response to SARS-CoV-2. Samples came from the ongoing ImmuneRACE study (first 160 participants) plus 1,254 subjects from 6 global collaborators. The sample metadata nearly always contained a de-identified subject ID, COVID-19 status, age in years and sex. Where available, HLA class I and class II types were obtained from metadata supplied by the sample provider rather than from assay-based typing.

Whole blood was collected in K2EDTA tubes by collaborating institutions according to the institutions' own protocols. For TCRbeta analysis, collaborator samples were shipped as frozen whole blood, as isolated PBMCs, or as DNA extracted from either sample type. The immunoSEQ Assay, a bias-controlled multiplex PCR, was used to amplify TCRbeta CDR3 regions from genomic DNA. The study's own analysis went as follows. Within the assay, amplification of reference gene primers was used to estimate how many nucleated cells each sample contained. Sequence reads were collapsed and filtered to measure the absolute abundance of every unique TCRbeta CDR3 rearrangement. For each sample, productive Simpson clonality was calculated as the square root of Simpson's diversity index over productive rearrangements. TCRdb stores this immuneACCESS table with in-frame sequences only. Part of the clones is absent; in the studies checked, under half of the shortfall reflects unresolved V genes, and no reason is known for the rest. The D gene and trimming were derived from the DNA, and the V and J assignments and clone size from that table. For this sample there are approximately 270,000 clones; roughly 89% appear just once. The top ten clones comprise around 2% of the sample.

A remark on this clone: Its antigen is currently not known. The record has no base qualities; no much larger clone is one base away.

The germline V gene sets CDR1 to KGHSH and CDR2 to LQKENI. The CDR3 runs 15 residues from the cysteine to the phenylalanine. Kept here is only the CDR3 DNA, which spans 45 bases and is read in frame from base 1. V and J are truncated by 6 bases and 0 bases respectively, leaving an intervening sequence of 12 bases. The investigation overall reported the following: The amount of clinical and demographic metadata varied by source and participant and was provided uncurated.

Rearrangement joined TRBV18 to TRBJ2-1, with no D gene named confidently. Sequenced sample: peripheral blood. The clonotype originates from a man over 45 with acute or convalescent COVID-19. Read as DNA, the sequence is TGTGCCAGCTCGATCACCACAGACTCCTACAATGAGCAGTTCTTC. The resulting protein is CASSITTDSYNEQFF.